This T cell receptor beta chain was retrieved from a study of cytomegalovirus exposure and HLA in healthy donors. Study-level findings and limits: The authors reported that TCR beta sequences could predict HLA-A and HLA-B alleles. These predictions were accurate for most subjects in the first cohort. TCR beta sequences numbering 15,000 to 20,000 were associated with HLA alleles at 0.05 false discovery rate in a later analysis. Near-uniform donor sequencing depth was presumed by presence/absence analyses.

The CDR3 runs to 15 residues. Germline V gene data show CDR1 as SEHNR and CDR2 as FQNEAQ (reference sequence). All the people who gave samples were healthy bone marrow donors. Points on this clone: Its specificity is not known. The junction shows a germline mismatch at one end, possibly a read error.

PCR primers comprised 60 Vbeta and 13 Jbeta primers. Generated by immunoSEQ multiplex PCR, the TCRdb table keeps only in-frame clones and is missing some. The sample yields over 150,000 clones, more than 80% seen once. The V call is TRBV7-9, the J call TRBJ1-6, with 8 positions matching TRBD1. Sequencing used PBMCs. The source is a woman aged 45-65 years in good health and CMV-seronegative. The CDR3, as DNA: TGTTCCAGCAGCCATGGGACAGGCGAAAATTCACCCCTCCACTTT. Encoded protein: CSSSHGTGENSPLHF.